This T cell receptor (beta chain) was observed in a study of radiation and T cells in renal cell carcinoma. The sample's time point: baseline pretreatment blood. The treatment here: 15 Gy SBRT to primary tumor, nephrectomy 4 weeks later. The CDR3 length is 15 residues. Looked up from germline, CDR1 is MNHEY and CDR2 is SVGAGI. V gave up 6 bases and J gave up 6 bases, with 20 bases separating them. The repertoire was sequenced with immunoSEQ multiplex PCR; TCRdb's copy has only in-frame clones and lacks some. The table shows approximately 51,000 clones, with around 83% occurring only once. The sequences come from blood, collected from a patient whose treatment included radiotherapy and nephrectomy. This receptor was taken from a woman in her 70s with renal cell carcinoma. V gene TRBV6-5 combines with J gene TRBJ1-1; D remains ambiguous. CDR3 DNA: TGTGCCAGCAGACCAACTGCAAACATAGGCGCTGAAGCTTTCTTT. This sequence encodes CASRPTANIGAEAFF.